This record looks at one T cell receptor (beta chain) sequence and its context. Its specificity is not known. This entry comes from a study of cytomegalovirus exposure and HLA in healthy donors. Background on the study: Genotyping of nearly 400 donors showed that over 65% belonged to the Caucasian-associated ancestry cluster.

The study's findings and limits: Prior analysis indicated that the majority of TCR beta V segments exhibited productivity approximately 87% or approximately 30% of the time.

Vbeta (60) and Jbeta (13) primers were used in the PCR. This table comes from immunoSEQ multiplex PCR, and its TCRdb copy is limited to in-frame clones, with some not included. Seen here are roughly 150,000 clones, about 70% observed once, and the top ten hold approximately 4.2%. Trimming took 0 bases from V and 12 from J, leaving 17 bases between them. The CDR3 loop spans 14 amino acids. Germline-derived CDR1 and CDR2 are SGHRS and YFSETQ. This receptor was identified in a man in his fifties or sixties in good health and CMV-seronegative. This sequence joins TRBV5-1 and TRBJ2-3, with D maybe TRBD2 (5 bases). Material: PBMCs. CDR3 DNA: TGCGCCAGCAGCTTGGAGGCTAGCTCCCTGGCTCAGTATTTT. The encoded protein is CASSLEASSLAQYF.